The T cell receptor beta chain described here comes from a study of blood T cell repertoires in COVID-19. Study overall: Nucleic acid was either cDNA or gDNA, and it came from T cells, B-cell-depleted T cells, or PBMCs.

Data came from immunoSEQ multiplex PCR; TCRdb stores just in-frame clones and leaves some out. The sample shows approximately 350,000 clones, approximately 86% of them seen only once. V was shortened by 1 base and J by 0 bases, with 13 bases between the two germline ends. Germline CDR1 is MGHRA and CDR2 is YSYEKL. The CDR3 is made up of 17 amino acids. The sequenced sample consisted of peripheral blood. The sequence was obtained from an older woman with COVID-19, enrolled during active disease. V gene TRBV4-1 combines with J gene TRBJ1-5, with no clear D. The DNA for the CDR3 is TGCGCCAGCAGCCAAGTCGGGCGGGTCTATAGCAATCAGCCCCAGCATTTT. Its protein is CASSQVGRVYSNQPQHF.